This T cell receptor (beta chain) stems from a study of response to subunit inactivated influenza vaccine. This clonotype was seen only a few times. TCRdb used MiXCR to reprocess the RT-PCR reads, holding one entry per CDR3 protein. The sample shows approximately 530,000 distinct CDR3 sequences, 13% of them seen only once. This TCR derives from a middle-aged man who received an inactivated influenza vaccine. The input for sequencing was PBMCs from blood, taken around seven weeks after vaccination.

CDR3 in DNA: TGTGCCAGCAGTTTAGCCCCCCCGAATGGCGGGGAGCTGTTTTTT. Amino acids: CASSLAPPNGGELFF. V and J are TRBV12-3 or TRBV12-4 and TRBJ2-2; D is undetermined. V lost 0 bases and J 7 bases, leaving 12 bases between the germline ends. The CDR3 covers 15 residues.